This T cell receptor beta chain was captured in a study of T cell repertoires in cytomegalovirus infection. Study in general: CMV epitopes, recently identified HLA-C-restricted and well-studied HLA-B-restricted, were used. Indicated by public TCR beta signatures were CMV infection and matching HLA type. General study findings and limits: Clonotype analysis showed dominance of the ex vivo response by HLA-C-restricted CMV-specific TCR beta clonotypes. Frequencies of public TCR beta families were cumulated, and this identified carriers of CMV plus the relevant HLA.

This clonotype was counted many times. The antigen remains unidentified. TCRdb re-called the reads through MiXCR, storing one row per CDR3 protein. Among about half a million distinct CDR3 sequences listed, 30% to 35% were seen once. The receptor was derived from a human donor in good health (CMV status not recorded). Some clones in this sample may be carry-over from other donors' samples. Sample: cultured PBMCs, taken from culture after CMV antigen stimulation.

The CDR3 coding sequence is TGTGCCAGCAGCTTAGGAGCGGGAGCAGATACGCAGTATTTT. Translation: CASSLGAGADTQYF. The chain combines TRBV7-2 with TRBJ2-3; 8 nucleotides align to TRBD2. Germline lookup yields CDR1 SGHTA and CDR2 FQGNSA. Losses at the gene ends were 1 base for V and 4 bases for J; bases not matched to a gene: 1. CDR3 length equals 14 residues.